The T cell receptor (beta chain) under discussion was sequenced for a study of T cells in Graves' hyperthyroidism and ophthalmopathy. General study points: Patients with ophthalmopathy were separated from those with stable hyperthyroidism by a 13 V-J model. Within blood appeared most thyroid clonotypes that had expanded above 0.001.

Ten or more counts support this clonotype. Its cognate antigen is unknown. V was pared by 4 bases and J by 1 base, with 10 bases between. The germline gives CDR1 MDHEN, CDR2 SYDVKM. This CDR3 spans 14 amino acids. Amplification of TCR beta CDR3 regions used RNA as the template. Researchers ran a first-round RT-PCR on the TCR CDR3 using the HTBI primer set. TCRdb ran MiXCR on the multiplex PCR reads and lists one entry per CDR3 protein. The sample records approximately 420,000 distinct CDR3 sequences, more than 12% being singletons. Lactation, pregnancy, other autoimmune disease or uncontrolled infection excluded patients. Fresh peripheral blood, more than 9 ml, yielded the PBMCs.

The chain has TRBV28 and TRBJ1-2, with no clear D. Sample: blood. The origin of this receptor is a woman aged 25-40 years with Graves' hyperthyroidism. CDR3 loop: CASSSAGFNYGYTF. The CDR3 coding sequence is TGTGCCAGCAGTTCCGCAGGTTTTAACTATGGCTACACCTTC.